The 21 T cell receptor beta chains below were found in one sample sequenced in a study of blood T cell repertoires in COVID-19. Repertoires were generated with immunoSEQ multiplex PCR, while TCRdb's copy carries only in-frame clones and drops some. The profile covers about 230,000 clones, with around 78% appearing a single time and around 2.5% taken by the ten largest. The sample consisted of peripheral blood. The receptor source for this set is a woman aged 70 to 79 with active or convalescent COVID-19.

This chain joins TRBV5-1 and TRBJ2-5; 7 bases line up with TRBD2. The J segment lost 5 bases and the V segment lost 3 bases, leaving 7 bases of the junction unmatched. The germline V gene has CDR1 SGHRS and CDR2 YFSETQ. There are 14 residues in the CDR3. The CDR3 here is CASSSGLVAETQYF. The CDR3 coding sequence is TGCGCCAGCAGCTCCGGACTAGTTGCTGAGACCCAGTACTTC.

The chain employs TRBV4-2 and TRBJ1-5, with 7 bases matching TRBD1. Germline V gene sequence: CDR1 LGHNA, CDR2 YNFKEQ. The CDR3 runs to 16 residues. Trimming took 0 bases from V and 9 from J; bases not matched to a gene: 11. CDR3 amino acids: CASSQDRGLAMWPQHF. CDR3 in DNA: TGTGCCAGCAGCCAAGATAGGGGGCTAGCAATGTGGCCCCAGCATTTT.

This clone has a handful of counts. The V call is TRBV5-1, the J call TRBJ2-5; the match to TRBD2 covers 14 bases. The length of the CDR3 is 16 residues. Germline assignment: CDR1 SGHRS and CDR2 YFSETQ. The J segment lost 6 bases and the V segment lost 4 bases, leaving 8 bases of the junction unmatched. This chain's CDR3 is CASSIAGTSGSQTQYF. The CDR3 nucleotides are TGCGCCAGCAGCATAGCCGGGACTAGCGGGAGTCAGACCCAGTACTTC.

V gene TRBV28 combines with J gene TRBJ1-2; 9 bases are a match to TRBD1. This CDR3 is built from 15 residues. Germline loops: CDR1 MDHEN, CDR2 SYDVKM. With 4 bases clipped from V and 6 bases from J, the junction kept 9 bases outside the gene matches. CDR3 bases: TGTGCCAGCAGTTCCCAGACAGGGGGGCTGCATGGCTACACCTTC. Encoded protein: CASSSQTGGLHGYTF.

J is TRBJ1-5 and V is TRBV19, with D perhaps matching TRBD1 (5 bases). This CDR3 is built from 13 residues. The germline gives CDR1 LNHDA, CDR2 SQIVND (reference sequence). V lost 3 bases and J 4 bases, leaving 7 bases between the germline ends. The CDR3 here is CASSMGGNQPQHF. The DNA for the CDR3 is TGTGCCAGTAGTATGGGGGGAAATCAGCCCCAGCATTTT.

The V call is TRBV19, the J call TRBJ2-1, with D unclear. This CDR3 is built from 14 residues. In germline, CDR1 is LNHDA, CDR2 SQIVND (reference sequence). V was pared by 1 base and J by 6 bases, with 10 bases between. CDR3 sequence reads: CASSIAVSPNEQFF. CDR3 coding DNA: TGTGCCAGTAGTATAGCCGTTTCCCCCAATGAGCAGTTCTTC.

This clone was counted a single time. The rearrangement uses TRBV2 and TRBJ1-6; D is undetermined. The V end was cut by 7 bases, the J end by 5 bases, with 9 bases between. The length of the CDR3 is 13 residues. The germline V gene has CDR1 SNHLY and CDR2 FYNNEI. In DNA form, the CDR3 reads TGTGCCAGCATGAGGATAGATAATTCACCCCTCCACTTT. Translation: CASMRIDNSPLHF.

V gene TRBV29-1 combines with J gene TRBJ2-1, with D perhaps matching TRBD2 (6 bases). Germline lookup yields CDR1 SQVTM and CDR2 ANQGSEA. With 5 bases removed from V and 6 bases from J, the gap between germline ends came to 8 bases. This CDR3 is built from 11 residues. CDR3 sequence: CSVWDFNEQFF. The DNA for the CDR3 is TGCAGCGTTTGGGACTTCAATGAGCAGTTCTTC.

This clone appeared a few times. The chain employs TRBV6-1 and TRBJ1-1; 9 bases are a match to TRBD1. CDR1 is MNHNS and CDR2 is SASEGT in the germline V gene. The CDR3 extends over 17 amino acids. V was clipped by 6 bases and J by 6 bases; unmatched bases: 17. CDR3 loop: CASREPGQGTFGAEAFF. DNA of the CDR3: TGTGCCAGCAGAGAACCGGGACAGGGTACCTTCGGAGCTGAAGCTTTCTTT.

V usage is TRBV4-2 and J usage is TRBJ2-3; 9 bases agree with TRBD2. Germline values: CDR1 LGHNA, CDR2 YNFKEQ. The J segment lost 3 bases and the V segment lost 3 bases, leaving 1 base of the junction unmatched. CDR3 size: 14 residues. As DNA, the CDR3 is TGTGCCAGCAGCCATGCGGGGGGGACAGATACGCAGTATTTT. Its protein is CASSHAGGTDTQYF.

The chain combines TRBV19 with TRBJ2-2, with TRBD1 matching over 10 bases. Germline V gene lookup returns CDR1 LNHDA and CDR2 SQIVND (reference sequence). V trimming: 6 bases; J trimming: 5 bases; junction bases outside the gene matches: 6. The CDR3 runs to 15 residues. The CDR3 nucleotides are TGTGCCAGTAGCGACAGGGGGCGCAGGACCGGGGAGCTGTTTTTT. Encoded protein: CASSDRGRRTGELFF.

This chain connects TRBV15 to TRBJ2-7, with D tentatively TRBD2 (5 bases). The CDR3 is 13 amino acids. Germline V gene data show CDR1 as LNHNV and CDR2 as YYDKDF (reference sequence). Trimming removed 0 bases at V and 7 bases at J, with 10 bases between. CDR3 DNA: TGTGCCACCAGCAGAGATGGACTTAGTGAGCAGTACTTC. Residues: CATSRDGLSEQYF.

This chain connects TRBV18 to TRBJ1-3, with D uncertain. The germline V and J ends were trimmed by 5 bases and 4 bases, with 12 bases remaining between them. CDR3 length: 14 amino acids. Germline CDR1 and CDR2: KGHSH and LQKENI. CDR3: CASSNPSAGNTIYF. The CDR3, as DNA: TGTGCCAGCTCAAATCCTAGCGCGGGAAACACCATATATTTT.

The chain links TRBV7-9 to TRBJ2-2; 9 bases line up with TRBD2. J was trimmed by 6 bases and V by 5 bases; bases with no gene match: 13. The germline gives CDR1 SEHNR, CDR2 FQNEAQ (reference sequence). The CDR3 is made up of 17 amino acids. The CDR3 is CASSRATAGGLAGELFF. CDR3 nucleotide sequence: TGTGCCAGCAGCCGGGCAACGGCGGGAGGGCTTGCCGGGGAGCTGTTTTTT.

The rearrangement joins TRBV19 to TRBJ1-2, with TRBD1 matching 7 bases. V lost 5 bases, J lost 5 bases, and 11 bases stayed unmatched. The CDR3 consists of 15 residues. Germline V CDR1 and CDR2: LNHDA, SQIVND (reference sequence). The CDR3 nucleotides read TGTGCCAGTAGTTCCCGGGACAGAGATTATTATGGCTACACCTTC. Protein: CASSSRDRDYYGYTF. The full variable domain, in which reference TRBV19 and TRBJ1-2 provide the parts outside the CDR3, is DGGITQSPKYLFRKEGQNVTLSCEQNLNHDAMYWYRQDPGQGLRLIYYSQIVNDFQKGDIAEGYSVSREKKESFPLTVTSAQKNPTAFYLCASSSRDRDYYGYTFGSGTRLTVV.

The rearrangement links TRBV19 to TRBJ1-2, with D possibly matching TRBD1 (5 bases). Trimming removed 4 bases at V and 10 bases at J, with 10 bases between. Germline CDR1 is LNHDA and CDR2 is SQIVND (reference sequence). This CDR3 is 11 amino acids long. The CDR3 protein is CASSTPGLYTF. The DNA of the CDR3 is TGTGCCAGTAGTACCCCGGGACTCTACACCTTC.

CDR3 sequence: CAWRGTSGSLRGTGELFF. DNA for the CDR3: TGTGCCTGGAGGGGGACTAGCGGGAGTCTGCGGGGCACCGGGGAGCTGTTTTTT. The V and J genes are TRBV30 and TRBJ2-2; 14 bases fit TRBD2. The CDR3 is 18 residues long. V shed 3 bases, J shed 4 bases, and the junction held 10 bases outside the gene matches. Germline values: CDR1 GTSNPN, CDR2 SVGIG (reference sequence).

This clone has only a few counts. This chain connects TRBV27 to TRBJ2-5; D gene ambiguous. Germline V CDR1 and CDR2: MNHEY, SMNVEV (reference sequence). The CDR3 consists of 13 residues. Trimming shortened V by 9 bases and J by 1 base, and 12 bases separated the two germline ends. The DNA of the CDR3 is TGTGCCAGTAAACGTAACATCCAAGAGACCCAGTACTTC. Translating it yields CASKRNIQETQYF.

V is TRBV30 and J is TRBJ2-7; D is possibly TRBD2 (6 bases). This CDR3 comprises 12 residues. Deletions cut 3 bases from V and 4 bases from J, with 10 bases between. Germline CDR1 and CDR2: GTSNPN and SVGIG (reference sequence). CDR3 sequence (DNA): TGTGCCTGGAGCGGTGGGGGGTACGAGCAGTACTTC. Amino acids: CAWSGGGYEQYF.

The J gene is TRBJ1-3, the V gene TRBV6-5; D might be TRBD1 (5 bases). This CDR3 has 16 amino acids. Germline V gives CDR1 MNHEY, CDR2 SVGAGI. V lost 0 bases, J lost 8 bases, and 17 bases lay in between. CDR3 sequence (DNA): TGTGCCAGCAGTTACTCGGGGGGTGGCGGATGGGACACCATATATTTT. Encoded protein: CASSYSGGGGWDTIYF.

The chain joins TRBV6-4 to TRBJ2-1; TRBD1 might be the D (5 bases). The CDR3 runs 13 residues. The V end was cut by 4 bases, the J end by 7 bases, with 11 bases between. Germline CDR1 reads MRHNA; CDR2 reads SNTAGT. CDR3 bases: TGTGCCAGCAGTGCGCTCCAGGGAAATGAGCAGTTCTTC. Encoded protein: CASSALQGNEQFF.